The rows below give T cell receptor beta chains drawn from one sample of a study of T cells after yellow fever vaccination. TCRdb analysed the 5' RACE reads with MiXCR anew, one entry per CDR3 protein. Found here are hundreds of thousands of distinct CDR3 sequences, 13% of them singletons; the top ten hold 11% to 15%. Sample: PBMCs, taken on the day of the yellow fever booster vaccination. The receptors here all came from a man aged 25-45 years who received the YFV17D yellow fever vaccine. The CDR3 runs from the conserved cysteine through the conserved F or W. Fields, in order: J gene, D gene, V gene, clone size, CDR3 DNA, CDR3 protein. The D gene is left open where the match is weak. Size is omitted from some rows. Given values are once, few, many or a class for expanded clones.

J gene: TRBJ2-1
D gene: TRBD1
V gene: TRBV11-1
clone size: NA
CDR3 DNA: TGTGCCAGCAACCGCCGACCCAAGCCGGGACAGGGGAATTTTGAGCAGTTCTTC
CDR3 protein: CASNRRPKPGQGNFEQFF

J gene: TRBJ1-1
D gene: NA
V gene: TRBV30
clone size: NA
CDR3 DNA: TGTACCTGGAGTGTCTCCCTGACGGACACTGAAGCTTTCTTT
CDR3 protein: CTWSVSLTDTEAFF

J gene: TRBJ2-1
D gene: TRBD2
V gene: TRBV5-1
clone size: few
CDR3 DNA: TGCGCCAGCAGCTTGGACGGGACTAGCGGTGTCAGTGAGCAGTTCTTC
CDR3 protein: CASSLDGTSGVSEQFF

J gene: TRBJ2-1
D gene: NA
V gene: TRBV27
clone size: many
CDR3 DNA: TGTGCCAGCAGTTTCTCCGGCGCGACTATGTACAATGAGCAGTTCTTC
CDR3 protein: CASSFSGATMYNEQFF

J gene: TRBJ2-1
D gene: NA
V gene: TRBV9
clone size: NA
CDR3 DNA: TGTGCCAGCAGCCTTCCGGCACTCTCCAATGAGCAGTTCTTC
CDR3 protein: CASSLPALSNEQFF

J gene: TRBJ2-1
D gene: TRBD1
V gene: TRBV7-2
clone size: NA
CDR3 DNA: TGTGCCAGCAGTCCAGACAGGGCTTCCTACAATGAGCAGTTCTTC
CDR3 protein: CASSPDRASYNEQFF

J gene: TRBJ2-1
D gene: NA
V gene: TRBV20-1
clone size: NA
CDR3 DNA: TGCAGTGCTAGAGATTTTGGGGATCTCATCCTCAATGAGCAGTTCTTC
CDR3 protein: CSARDFGDLILNEQFF

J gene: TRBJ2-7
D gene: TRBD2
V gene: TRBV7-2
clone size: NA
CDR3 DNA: TGTGCCAGCAGCTTGCGACAGACTAGCGGGAGGGCCCCTTCCTACGAGCAGTACTTC
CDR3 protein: CASSLRQTSGRAPSYEQYF

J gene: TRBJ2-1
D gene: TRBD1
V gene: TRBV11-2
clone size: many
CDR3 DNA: TGTGCCAGCAGCTACCACAGGGGGGAGTCGTATGAGCAGTTCTTC
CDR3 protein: CASSYHRGESYEQFF

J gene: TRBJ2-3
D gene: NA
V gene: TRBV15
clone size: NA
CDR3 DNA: TGTGCCACCAGCAGAGGTACTAGTGTCTGGCAGTCTTTT
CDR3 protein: CATSRGTSVWQSF

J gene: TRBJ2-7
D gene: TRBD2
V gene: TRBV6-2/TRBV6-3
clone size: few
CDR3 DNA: TGTGCCAGCAGTCCTGGGGCTATGGGGACTAGCGGAACTTACTACGAGCAGTACTTC
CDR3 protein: CASSPGAMGTSGTYYEQYF

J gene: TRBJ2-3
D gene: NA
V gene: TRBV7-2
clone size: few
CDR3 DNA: TGTGCCAGCAGCTTACTCTCAGCTAGCGCAAGCACAGATACGCAGTATTTT
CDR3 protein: CASSLLSASASTDTQYF

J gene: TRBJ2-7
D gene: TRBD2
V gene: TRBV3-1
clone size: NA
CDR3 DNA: TGTGCCAGCAGCCAGGGGTATGGTACGGGAGGTGGCGAGCAGTACTTC
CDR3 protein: CASSQGYGTGGGEQYF

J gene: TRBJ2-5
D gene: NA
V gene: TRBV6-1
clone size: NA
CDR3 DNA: TGTGCCAGCAGTGATTGGGGGCCGCAAGAGACCCAGTACTTC
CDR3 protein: CASSDWGPQETQYF

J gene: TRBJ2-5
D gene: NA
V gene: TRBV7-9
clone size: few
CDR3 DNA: TGTGCCAGCAGCCCGACCGGGGGCGGGGTGGAGACCCAGTACTTC
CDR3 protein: CASSPTGGGVETQYF

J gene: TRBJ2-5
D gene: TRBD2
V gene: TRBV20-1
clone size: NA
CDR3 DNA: TGCAGTGCTAGATTCCGACTAGCCGAGACCCAGTACTTC
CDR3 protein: CSARFRLAETQYF

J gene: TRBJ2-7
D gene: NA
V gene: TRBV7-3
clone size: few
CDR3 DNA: TGTGCCAGCAGCGAACAGGGAGGAGAGCAGTACTTC
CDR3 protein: CASSEQGGEQYF

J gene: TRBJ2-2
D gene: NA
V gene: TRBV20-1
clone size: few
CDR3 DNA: TGCAGTGCTAGAATGGGCCTCACGAGGACCGGGGAGCTGTTTTTT
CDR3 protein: CSARMGLTRTGELFF

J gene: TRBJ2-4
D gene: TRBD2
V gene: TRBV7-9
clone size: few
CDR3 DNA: TGTGCCAGCAGCCCTAGCGGAGCAGCCAAAAACATTCAGTACTTC
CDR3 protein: CASSPSGAAKNIQYF

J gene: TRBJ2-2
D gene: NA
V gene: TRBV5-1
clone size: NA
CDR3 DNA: TGCGCCAGCACAGACGGGGAGCTGTTTTTT
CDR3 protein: CASTDGELFF

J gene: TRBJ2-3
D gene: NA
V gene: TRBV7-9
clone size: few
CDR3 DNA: TGTGCCAGCAGCTTATGGCGTAGCACAGATACGCAGTATTTT
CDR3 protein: CASSLWRSTDTQYF

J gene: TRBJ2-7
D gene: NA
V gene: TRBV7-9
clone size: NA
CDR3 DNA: TGTGCCAGCAGCTCTAGACTAGTTGGTGAGCAGTACTTC
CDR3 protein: CASSSRLVGEQYF

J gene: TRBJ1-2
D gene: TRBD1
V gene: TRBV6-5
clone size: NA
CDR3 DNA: TGTGCCAGCAGTTCCCTTCAGGGGGCGAACGCGCCCTATGGCTACACCTTC
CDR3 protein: CASSSLQGANAPYGYTF

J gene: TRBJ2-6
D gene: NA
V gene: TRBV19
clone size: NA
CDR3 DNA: TGTGCCAGTAGTATTACCGACTCTGGGGCCAACGTCCTGACTTTC
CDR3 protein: CASSITDSGANVLTF

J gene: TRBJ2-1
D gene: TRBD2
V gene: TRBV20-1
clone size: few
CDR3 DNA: TGCAGTGCTAGACAACTAGCGGCAAGCTCCTACAATGAGCAGTTCTTC
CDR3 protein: CSARQLAASSYNEQFF

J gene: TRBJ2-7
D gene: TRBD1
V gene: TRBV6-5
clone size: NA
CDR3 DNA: TGTGCCAGCAGTTATACCCAGGGGGCCTTCTCCTACGAGCAGTACTTC
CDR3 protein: CASSYTQGAFSYEQYF

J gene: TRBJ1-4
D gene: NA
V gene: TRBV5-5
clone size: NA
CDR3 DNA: TGTGCCAGCATCATCGGGGCGCCCGGGGAAAAACTGTTTTTT
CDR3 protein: CASIIGAPGEKLFF

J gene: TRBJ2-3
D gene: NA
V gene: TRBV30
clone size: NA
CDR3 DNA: TGTGCCTGGAGAGGGGGACTCCTCACAGATACGCAGTATTTT
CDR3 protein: CAWRGGLLTDTQYF

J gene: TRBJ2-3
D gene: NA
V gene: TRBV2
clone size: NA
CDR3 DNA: TGTGCCAGCTCTCGAGAAACCACAGATACGCAGTATTTT
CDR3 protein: CASSRETTDTQYF

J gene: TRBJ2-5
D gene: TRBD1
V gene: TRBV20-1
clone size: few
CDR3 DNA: TGCAGTGCCCCGGGACAGGGCCAAGAGACCCAGTACTTC
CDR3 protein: CSAPGQGQETQYF

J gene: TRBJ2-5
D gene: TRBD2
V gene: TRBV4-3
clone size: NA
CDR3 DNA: TGCGCCAGCAGCGGGGGGACTAGCTCGGAGACCCAGTACTTC
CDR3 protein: CASSGGTSSETQYF

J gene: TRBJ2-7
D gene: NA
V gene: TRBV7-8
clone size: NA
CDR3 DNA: TGTGCCGGCGCCGGGACACCAGACTACGAGCAGTACTTC
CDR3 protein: CAGAGTPDYEQYF

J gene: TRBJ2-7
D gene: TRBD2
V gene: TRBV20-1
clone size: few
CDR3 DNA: TGCAGTGCTAGCCCCATCGAGTGGGAGGGAGACTACGAGCAGTACTTC
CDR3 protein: CSASPIEWEGDYEQYF

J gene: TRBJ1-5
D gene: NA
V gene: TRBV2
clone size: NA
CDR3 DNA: TGTGCCAGCAGGGATTTTTATCAGCCCCAGCATTTT
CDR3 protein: CASRDFYQPQHF

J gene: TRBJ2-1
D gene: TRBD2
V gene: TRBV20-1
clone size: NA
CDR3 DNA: TGCAGTGCTCCTGGACTAGCGGGAGGTCCCTCCTACAATGAGCAGTTCTTC
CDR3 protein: CSAPGLAGGPSYNEQFF

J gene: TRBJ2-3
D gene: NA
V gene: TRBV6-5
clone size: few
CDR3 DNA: TGTGCCAGCAGTTCTCACGGGGGCGGGAGTCTTCCAGATACGCAGTATTTT
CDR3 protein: CASSSHGGGSLPDTQYF

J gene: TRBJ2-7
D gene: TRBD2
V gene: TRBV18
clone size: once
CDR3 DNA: TGTGCCAGCTCACATATCCGGGAGGGCCTTGGCGAGCAGTACTTC
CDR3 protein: CASSHIREGLGEQYF

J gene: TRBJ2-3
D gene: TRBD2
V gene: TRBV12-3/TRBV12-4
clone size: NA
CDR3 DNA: TGTGCCAGCAGTTCTGGACTAGCGGGAGGGAGGGCTACTAGCACAGATACGCAGTATTTT
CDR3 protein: CASSSGLAGGRATSTDTQYF

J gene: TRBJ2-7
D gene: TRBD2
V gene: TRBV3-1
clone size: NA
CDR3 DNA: TGTGCCAGCAGCCCCCCCCCTGTAGCGGGATCGGATGAGCAGTACTTC
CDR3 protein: CASSPPPVAGSDEQYF

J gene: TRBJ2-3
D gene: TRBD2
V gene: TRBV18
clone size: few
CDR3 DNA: TGTGCCAGCTCACGGGTAGCGGGCTCAGATACGCAGTATTTT
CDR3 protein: CASSRVAGSDTQYF

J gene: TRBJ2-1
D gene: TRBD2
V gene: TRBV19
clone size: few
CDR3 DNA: TGTGCCACAAAGCGGGAGGGCCGGACTGAGCAGTTCTTC
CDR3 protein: CATKREGRTEQFF

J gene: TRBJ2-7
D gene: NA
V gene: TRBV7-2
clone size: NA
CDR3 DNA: TGTGCCAGCAGCTTTCATTCGGGGAGCTCCTACGAGCAGTACTTC
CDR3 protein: CASSFHSGSSYEQYF

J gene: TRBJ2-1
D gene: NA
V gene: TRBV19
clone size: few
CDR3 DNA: TGTGCCAGTAGTATAGTTCGGAGCACCTACAATGAGCAGTTCTTC
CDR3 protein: CASSIVRSTYNEQFF

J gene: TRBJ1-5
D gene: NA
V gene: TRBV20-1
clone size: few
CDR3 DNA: TGCAGTGCTAGTGGGGGGCAAAAGCCCCAGCATTTT
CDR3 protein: CSASGGQKPQHF

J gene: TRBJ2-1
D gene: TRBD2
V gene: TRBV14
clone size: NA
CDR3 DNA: TGTGCCAGCAGCGAAGCGGGAGGCAGGGTTCGGCAGTTCTTC
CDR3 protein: CASSEAGGRVRQFF

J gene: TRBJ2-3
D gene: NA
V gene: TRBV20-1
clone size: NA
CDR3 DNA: TGCAGTGCTCTTCGGGAGTCAGATACGCAGTATTTT
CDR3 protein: CSALRESDTQYF

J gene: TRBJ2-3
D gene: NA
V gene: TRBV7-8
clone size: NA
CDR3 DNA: TGTGCCAGCAGCTGGGGCCACAGTGAGGAGGAGGAGCAGTATTTT
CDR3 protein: CASSWGHSEEEEQYF

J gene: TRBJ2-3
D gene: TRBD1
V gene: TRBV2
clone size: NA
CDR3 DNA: TGTGCCAGCAGTGCCGACAGGGTGAACACAGATACGCAGTATTTT
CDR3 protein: CASSADRVNTDTQYF

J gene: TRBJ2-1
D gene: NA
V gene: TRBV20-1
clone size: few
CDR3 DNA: TGCAGTGCCGATTCCCGGGGAACCTACAATGAGCAGTTCTTC
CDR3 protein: CSADSRGTYNEQFF

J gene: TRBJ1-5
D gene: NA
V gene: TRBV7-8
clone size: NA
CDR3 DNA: TGTGCCAGCAGCTTAGGGAGGGGGGTGAGCAATCAGCCCCAGCATTTT
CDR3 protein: CASSLGRGVSNQPQHF

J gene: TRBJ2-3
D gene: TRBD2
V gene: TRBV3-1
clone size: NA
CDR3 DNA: TGTGCCAGCAGCCTCTACGGACAACGACGGGGGGTTGATACGCAGTATTTT
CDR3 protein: CASSLYGQRRGVDTQYF

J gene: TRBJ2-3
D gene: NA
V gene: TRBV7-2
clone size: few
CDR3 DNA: TGTGCCAGCAGTCTTAGCGGCGAGGGTACGCAGTATTTT
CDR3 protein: CASSLSGEGTQYF

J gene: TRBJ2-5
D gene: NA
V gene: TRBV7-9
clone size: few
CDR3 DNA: TGTGCCAGCAGCCGAGCAGGACTGGCAGAGACCCAGTACTTC
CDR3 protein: CASSRAGLAETQYF

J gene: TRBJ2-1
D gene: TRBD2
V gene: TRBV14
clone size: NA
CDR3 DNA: TGTGCCAGCAGCCAGGCTAGCGGGAGGAACAATGAGCAGTTCTTC
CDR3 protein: CASSQASGRNNEQFF

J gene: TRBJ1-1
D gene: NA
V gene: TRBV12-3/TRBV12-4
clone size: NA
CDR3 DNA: TGTGCCAGCAGTCCCTCGGTCGGGGCTTTCTTT
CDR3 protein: CASSPSVGAFF

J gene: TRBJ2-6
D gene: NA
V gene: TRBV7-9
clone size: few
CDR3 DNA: TGTGCCAGCAGTATCAGGGGAGGGGGCTCTGGGGCCAACGTCCTGACTTTC
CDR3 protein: CASSIRGGGSGANVLTF

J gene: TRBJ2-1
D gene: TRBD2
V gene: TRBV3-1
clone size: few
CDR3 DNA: TGTGCCAGCAGGCTAGCGGGCCACTACAATGAGCAGTTCTTC
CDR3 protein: CASRLAGHYNEQFF

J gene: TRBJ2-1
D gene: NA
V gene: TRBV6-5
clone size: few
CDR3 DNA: TGTGCCAGCAGTGACACGAGCAATGAGCAGTTCTTC
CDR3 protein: CASSDTSNEQFF